Given below is one TCR beta chain in context. This sample stems from a study of blood T cell repertoires in COVID-19. Here immunoSEQ multiplex PCR was the method, and the copy in TCRdb shows in-frame clones only, minus some. The sample shows hundreds of thousands of clones, 86% of them seen only once. This study enrolled people aged about 18 to 100 from about 26 US geographic areas. Before being deemed recovered, Cohort 3 donors had two negative PCRs, clearance, or symptom resolution. This CDR3 contains 16 residues. CDR1 and CDR2 (germline): SGHTS, YDEGEE. Unmatched junction bases numbered 17, after V lost 3 bases and J lost 10 bases.

The material sequenced was PBMCs or T cells enriched from blood (not recorded which). This clonotype was obtained from a woman between 50 and 59 years old who had recovered from COVID-19. The chain recombines TRBV5-8 with TRBJ1-1; TRBD1 aligns across 8 bases. This CDR3 reads CASSWGVLTGDVGAFF. DNA for the CDR3: TGTGCCAGCAGCTGGGGGGTCCTGACAGGGGACGTTGGAGCTTTCTTT.